This T cell receptor beta chain was recovered during a study of control samples from healthy donors and cancer patients. This CDR3 comprises 18 residues. In germline, CDR1 is MNHNS, CDR2 SASEGT. V lost 1 base, J lost 6 bases, and 13 bases stayed unmatched. TCRdb's copy holds only in-frame clones and misses some; the assay was immunoSEQ multiplex PCR. The sample carries around 140,000 clones, under 90% recorded once. Sequencing input: PBMCs. The clonotype comes from a man between 50 and 59 years old with head and neck cancer. This sequence joins TRBV6-1 and TRBJ2-3, with 10 bases fitting TRBD1. CDR3 sequence (DNA): TGTGCCAGCAGTGAAGGGGGATTGTCGACAGGGGGCATGGATACGCAGTATTTT. This codes for CASSEGGLSTGGMDTQYF.